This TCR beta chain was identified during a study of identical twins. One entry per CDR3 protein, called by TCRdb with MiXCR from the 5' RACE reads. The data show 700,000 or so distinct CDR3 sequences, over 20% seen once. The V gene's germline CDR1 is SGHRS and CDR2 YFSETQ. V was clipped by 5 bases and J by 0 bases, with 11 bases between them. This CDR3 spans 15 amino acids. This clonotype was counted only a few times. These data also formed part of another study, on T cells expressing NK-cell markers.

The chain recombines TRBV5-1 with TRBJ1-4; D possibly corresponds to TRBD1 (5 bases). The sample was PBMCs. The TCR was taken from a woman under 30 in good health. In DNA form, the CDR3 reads TGCGCCAGCAGATTGCAGGGAACAACTAATGAAAAACTGTTTTTT. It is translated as CASRLQGTTNEKLFF.